Listed below are T cell receptor beta chains from one sample, sequenced in a study of technical replicates of blood from a handful of donors. This table comes from immunoSEQ multiplex PCR, and its TCRdb copy is limited to in-frame clones, with some not included. This sample has 50,000 to 75,000 clones, with about 94% found just once. The sequencing sample was made of PBMCs. These receptors all come from a human donor in good health. Some clones in this sample may be carry-over from other donors' samples. Both conserved end residues are part of each CDR3. Each record gives: clone size, V gene, J gene, D gene, CDR3 DNA, CDR3 protein. The D gene is left open where the match is weak. Clone size is shown for a subset of rows, as once, few, many or a class of expanded clone.

clone_size: -; v_call: TRBV7-9; j_call: TRBJ1-2; d_call: -; cdr3_nt: TGTGCCAGCACCTCGAGGGTGGACGGCTACACCTTC; cdr3_aa: CASTSRVDGYTF
clone_size: once; v_call: TRBV11-2; j_call: TRBJ1-3; d_call: -; cdr3_nt: TGTGCCAGCAGCTCGGGGTGGGGCTCTGGAAACACCATATATTTT; cdr3_aa: CASSSGWGSGNTIYF
clone_size: -; v_call: TRBV6-5; j_call: TRBJ2-7; d_call: -; cdr3_nt: TGTGCCAGCAGTTACAGCACAGGAGAGATCTACGAGCAGTACTTC; cdr3_aa: CASSYSTGEIYEQYF
clone_size: -; v_call: TRBV6-5; j_call: TRBJ1-3; d_call: -; cdr3_nt: TGTGCCAGCAGTCCCCGGGGGGCAAGGGGAAACACCATATATTTT; cdr3_aa: CASSPRGARGNTIYF
clone_size: -; v_call: TRBV30; j_call: TRBJ1-2; d_call: -; cdr3_nt: TGTGCCTGGAGTGTGAAGCGAACTCACACCTTC; cdr3_aa: CAWSVKRTHTF
clone_size: -; v_call: TRBV11-3; j_call: TRBJ1-5; d_call: -; cdr3_nt: TGTGCCAGCAGCTTGGAGGACAGTAGCAATCAGCCCCAGCATTTT; cdr3_aa: CASSLEDSSNQPQHF
clone_size: -; v_call: TRBV10-2; j_call: TRBJ2-1; d_call: TRBD2; cdr3_nt: TGCGCCAGCAGGGGTAACCGGGGGGACAATGAGCAGTTCTTC; cdr3_aa: CASRGNRGDNEQFF
clone_size: -; v_call: TRBV2; j_call: TRBJ1-5; d_call: TRBD1; cdr3_nt: TGTGCCAGCAGTGAGAGACAGGGGGCAAATCAGCCCCAGCATTTT; cdr3_aa: CASSERQGANQPQHF
clone_size: -; v_call: TRBV2; j_call: TRBJ1-5; d_call: -; cdr3_nt: TGTGCCAGCAGTGAGCGTCGGGGGGCTGGTCAGCCCCAGCATTTT; cdr3_aa: CASSERRGAGQPQHF
clone_size: -; v_call: TRBV2; j_call: TRBJ2-7; d_call: TRBD1; cdr3_nt: TGTGCCAGCAGTCAGGGGGTAACCCCCTACGAGCAGTACTTC; cdr3_aa: CASSQGVTPYEQYF
clone_size: -; v_call: TRBV11-2; j_call: TRBJ2-1; d_call: TRBD2; cdr3_nt: TGTGCCAGCAGCTCGCGGACTAGCGGGGGAAATGAGCAGTTCTTC; cdr3_aa: CASSSRTSGGNEQFF
clone_size: -; v_call: TRBV5-1; j_call: TRBJ1-4; d_call: -; cdr3_nt: TGCGCCAGCAGCATCTCTCCTGCAACTAATGAAAAACTGTTTTTT; cdr3_aa: CASSISPATNEKLFF
clone_size: -; v_call: TRBV2; j_call: TRBJ1-3; d_call: -; cdr3_nt: TGTGCCAGCACCAGAGACAATGGAAACACCATATATTTT; cdr3_aa: CASTRDNGNTIYF
clone_size: few; v_call: TRBV7-2; j_call: TRBJ1-2; d_call: -; cdr3_nt: TGTGCCAGCACCTTCCCGGACAGCTCTGGCTACACCTTC; cdr3_aa: CASTFPDSSGYTF
clone_size: -; v_call: TRBV28; j_call: TRBJ1-5; d_call: -; cdr3_nt: TGTGCCAGCAGTTTCGTCCTCCGGGACTGGGGAAAAGGGGATCAGCCCCAGCATTTT; cdr3_aa: CASSFVLRDWGKGDQPQHF
clone_size: -; v_call: TRBV2; j_call: TRBJ2-3; d_call: TRBD1; cdr3_nt: TGTGCCAGCAGTTTGGGACAGGGGGCCGGGGATACGCAGTATTTT; cdr3_aa: CASSLGQGAGDTQYF
clone_size: -; v_call: TRBV5-3; j_call: TRBJ2-1; d_call: TRBD1; cdr3_nt: TGTGCCAGAAGCTTGATAGGGACAGGGGGTCAGAATGAGCAGTTCTTC; cdr3_aa: CARSLIGTGGQNEQFF
clone_size: -; v_call: TRBV5-1; j_call: TRBJ2-3; d_call: -; cdr3_nt: TGCGCCAGCAGCGAAGGGGAAATCACAGATACGCAGTATTTT; cdr3_aa: CASSEGEITDTQYF
clone_size: -; v_call: TRBV19; j_call: TRBJ2-5; d_call: TRBD1; cdr3_nt: TGTGCCAGTAGTAAACGACAGGGGGACCAAGAGACCCAGTACTTC; cdr3_aa: CASSKRQGDQETQYF
clone_size: -; v_call: TRBV5-4; j_call: TRBJ2-7; d_call: -; cdr3_nt: TGTGCCAGCAGCGCGACAGGATTATCCTACGAGCAGTACTTC; cdr3_aa: CASSATGLSYEQYF
clone_size: -; v_call: TRBV12-5; j_call: TRBJ2-7; d_call: -; cdr3_nt: TGTGCTAGTGGTTTGGTAATAACAGGGCGCTCCTACGAGCAGTACTTC; cdr3_aa: CASGLVITGRSYEQYF
clone_size: -; v_call: TRBV5-4; j_call: TRBJ1-2; d_call: TRBD1; cdr3_nt: TGTGCCAGCAGCTTGAGCGACAGGGGGCTTGGCTACACCTTC; cdr3_aa: CASSLSDRGLGYTF
clone_size: -; v_call: TRBV13; j_call: TRBJ1-3; d_call: -; cdr3_nt: TGTGCCAGCAGCTTACTAGACTCTGGAAACACCATATATTTT; cdr3_aa: CASSLLDSGNTIYF
clone_size: -; v_call: TRBV11-3; j_call: TRBJ2-3; d_call: -; cdr3_nt: TGTGCCAGCAGTCGGGGCGGGGGCACAGATACGCAGTATTTT; cdr3_aa: CASSRGGGTDTQYF